A selection of T cell receptor beta chains follows, all from one sample in a study of cytomegalovirus exposure and HLA in healthy donors. Only in-frame clones appear in the TCRdb table, and some are missing; sequencing was by immunoSEQ multiplex PCR. Here the sample spans 150,000 to 200,000 clones, approximately 78% being singletons. Sample: PBMCs. These receptors originate from a woman aged 25-40 years in good health and CMV-seronegative. CDR3s include the opening cysteine and the closing phenylalanine or tryptophan. Each record gives: D gene, J gene, clone size, V gene, CDR3 DNA, CDR3 protein. A D gene is named only where the DNA matches it firmly. The listing skips clone size in some rows; elsewhere it reads once, few, many or a size class.

- TRBJ1-1 - TRBV28 TGTGCCAGCAGTTTATCCGGGGAAGCTTTCTTT CASSLSGEAFF
- TRBJ2-3 - TRBV18 TGTGCCAGCTCACCCCTACCAGTGCGGGACACAGATACGCAGTATTTT CASSPLPVRDTDTQYF
- TRBJ1-3 few TRBV25-1 TGTGCCAGCAGTGAACAGGGAAACACCATATATTTT CASSEQGNTIYF
TRBD1 TRBJ2-7 - TRBV10-1 TGCGCCAGCAGTGAGCCGGGACAGGGGGCAGGCGAGCAGTACTTC CASSEPGQGAGEQYF
TRBD2 TRBJ2-3 - TRBV30 TGTGCCTGGAGTGTGGCGGCGGGGGGAGGGCCGTATTTT CAWSVAAGGGPYF
- TRBJ2-3 - TRBV7-9 TGTGCCAGCGGCCAATCAGATACGCAGTATTTT CASGQSDTQYF
TRBD2 TRBJ2-7 - TRBV13 TGTGCCAGCAGCTTAGGTAGGGCTAGCGGTCTGTCCTACGAGCAGTACTTC CASSLGRASGLSYEQYF
TRBD2 TRBJ2-1 few TRBV27 TGTGCCAGCAGACAAAGACTAGCGGAATCCTACAATGAGCAGTTCTTC CASRQRLAESYNEQFF
- TRBJ2-7 - TRBV30 TGTGCCTGGAGAGGAACGGGGTCCTACGAGCAGTACTTC CAWRGTGSYEQYF
- TRBJ1-4 - TRBV20-1 TGCAGTGCCCCCCAGGGGAAACTGTTTTTT CSAPQGKLFF
TRBD1 TRBJ1-4 - TRBV15 TGTGCCACCAGCAGAGATCTCCCCCCACAGGGGGAAAAACTGTTTTTT CATSRDLPPQGEKLFF
- TRBJ1-5 - TRBV6-1 TGTGCCAGCACAGGACAGCTCGGTCAGCCCCAGCATTTT CASTGQLGQPQHF
TRBD1 TRBJ1-1 few TRBV18 TGTGCCAGCTCCCCTAGGCGGACAGGGTCTTACGAAGCTTTCTTT CASSPRRTGSYEAFF
- TRBJ1-2 - TRBV5-1 TGCGCCAGCAGCTTGGTGGGGGCGGAAGGCTACACCTTC CASSLVGAEGYTF
TRBD1 TRBJ1-6 - TRBV4-2 TGTGCCAGCAGCCAACCGACAGGGAATTCACCCCTCCACTTT CASSQPTGNSPLHF
- TRBJ1-1 - TRBV9 TGTGCCAGCAGCGTAGGTGCAGAGAACACTGAAGCTTTCTTT CASSVGAENTEAFF
TRBD1 TRBJ1-1 - TRBV25-1 TGTGCCAGCAGCTCACAGGGGGCGAGTACTGAAGCTTTCTTT CASSSQGASTEAFF
- TRBJ1-4 - TRBV5-4 TGTGCCAGCAGCCGTATATCCGGGGACATTGAGGAAAAACTGTTTTTT CASSRISGDIEEKLFF
TRBD2 TRBJ2-5 - TRBV5-1 TGCGCCAGCAGCTTGGCGGGGACTAGCGGGAGTTCGGAGACCCAGTACTTC CASSLAGTSGSSETQYF
- TRBJ1-2 - TRBV5-4 TGTGCCAGCAGCTTGGGTTTCTCCTGGGACACCACTGCGGGCTACACCTTC CASSLGFSWDTTAGYTF
- TRBJ1-2 - TRBV5-3 TGTGCCAGAACCTGGCTTTCGGGGAACTATGGCTACACCTTC CARTWLSGNYGYTF
- TRBJ1-4 - TRBV6-1 TGTGCCAGCAGGGACAGCGTGACTAATGAAAAACTGTTTTTT CASRDSVTNEKLFF
TRBD1 TRBJ2-7 - TRBV7-6 TGTGCCAGCAGCAAGGGACAGGGGGCGGTCGAGCAGTACTTC CASSKGQGAVEQYF
- TRBJ1-6 - TRBV27 TGTGCCAGCAGTTTAGGTGGGCAGGGTGTCTCACCCCTCCACTTT CASSLGGQGVSPLHF
- TRBJ1-1 once TRBV7-9 TGTGCCAGCAGCTTTTCGGGCACTGAAGCTTTCTTT CASSFSGTEAFF
- TRBJ2-7 - TRBV6-1 TGTGCCACCCAGCGAGGCGGATCCTACGAGCAGTACTTC CATQRGGSYEQYF